This TCR beta chain appears in the sequencing data of a study of T cell responses to AZD1222 COVID-19 vaccine. This clone has only one observation. The germline CDR1 and CDR2 sequences are SEHNR and FQNEAQ (reference sequence). The CDR3 length is 12 residues. V was clipped by 2 bases and J by 0 bases, with 1 base between them. The assay was immunoSEQ multiplex PCR, and TCRdb's table has in-frame clones only and misses some. This table has approximately 150,000 clones, around 84% appearing once. The sequence was obtained from an adult who received the AZD1222 COVID-19 vaccine. The J gene is TRBJ1-1, the V gene TRBV7-9; D not resolved. Specimen: peripheral blood, collected 28 days after the second AZD1222 dose. The DNA for the CDR3 is TGTGCCAGCAGCTTATTGAACACTGAAGCTTTCTTT. This translates into CASSLLNTEAFF.